One T cell receptor (beta chain) is described in this entry. Germline loops: CDR1 SGHDT, CDR2 YYEEEE. The V and J ends lost 1 base and 9 bases respectively, with 11 bases between them. The CDR3 loop spans 13 amino acids. This table comes from immunoSEQ multiplex PCR, and its TCRdb copy is limited to in-frame clones, with some not included. The profile shows about 140,000 clones, more than 70% of them singletons. These data belong to a study of cytotoxic CD8 clonotypes in ibrutinib-treated CLL. Whole-study context: Among the samples, the mean was 255,043 productive templates and 94,082 productive rearrangements.

The sample was PBMCs, taken after 36 months of ibrutinib treatment. This TCR was sampled from a human donor with chronic lymphocytic leukemia. The chain has TRBV5-6 and TRBJ2-1, with no clear D. CDR3 region: CASSLPWVGEQFF. DNA of the CDR3: TGTGCCAGCAGCTTGCCCTGGGTGGGTGAGCAGTTCTTC.